These 26 T cell receptor beta chains were sequenced from one sample in a study of cytomegalovirus exposure and HLA in healthy donors. A multiplex PCR was run with 60 Vbeta primers and 13 Jbeta primers. The repertoire was sequenced with immunoSEQ multiplex PCR; TCRdb's copy has only in-frame clones and lacks some. This sample has roughly 200,000 clones, with 65% to 85% found just once. The sample was PBMCs. The receptors stem from a man aged 30-40 years in good health and CMV-seronegative.

This chain joins TRBV19 and TRBJ2-4, with D maybe TRBD2 (5 bases). Trimming pared 1 base from V and 4 bases from J, leaving 20 bases between. Looked up from germline, CDR1 is LNHDA and CDR2 is SQIVND (reference sequence). The CDR3 has 18 residues. The CDR3 spells CASSIGGSPANLKNIQYF. The CDR3 DNA reads as TGTGCCAGTAGTATAGGTGGGAGTCCGGCCAACTTAAAAAACATTCAGTACTTC. Full variable domain (rest looked up from reference TRBV19 and TRBJ2-4): DGGITQSPKYLFRKEGQNVTLSCEQNLNHDAMYWYRQDPGQGLRLIYYSQIVNDFQKGDIAEGYSVSREKKESFPLTVTSAQKNPTAFYLCASSIGGSPANLKNIQYFGAGTRLSVL.

This clone was recorded once. In nucleotides, the CDR3 is TGTGCCAGCAGCCAAGACAGCTACTCTGGAAACACCATATATTTT. It is translated as CASSQDSYSGNTIYF. This rearrangement joins TRBV7-8 to TRBJ1-3; a possible D gene is TRBD1 (5 bases). The V end lost 5 bases, the J end lost 0 bases, and 11 bases lay between the germline ends. Germline V gives CDR1 SGHVS, CDR2 FQNEAQ. The CDR3 is made up of 15 amino acids.

J is TRBJ2-3 and V is TRBV6-1; D gene uncertain. Trimming shortened V by 3 bases and J by 3 bases, and 4 bases separated the two germline ends. Germline CDR1 and CDR2: MNHNS and SASEGT. The CDR3 contains 12 residues. This CDR3 reads CASSDRTDTQYF. The DNA of the CDR3 is TGTGCCAGCAGTGACAGGACAGATACGCAGTATTTT.

Points on this clone: A read error may account for a junction end that differs from germline. The CDR3: CAGSRSGTGLNYGYTF. The DNA of the CDR3 is TGTGCCGGCAGCCGGTCGGGGACAGGACTTAACTATGGCTACACCTTC. This rearrangement joins TRBV5-8 to TRBJ1-2; 8 bases are shared with TRBD1. The CDR3 consists of 16 residues. Germline CDR1 and CDR2: SGHTS and YDEGEE.

The chain carries TRBV7-9 and TRBJ1-5, with 8 positions matching TRBD1. The V gene's germline CDR1 is SEHNR and CDR2 FQNEAQ (reference sequence). The V and J ends lost 5 bases and 5 bases, in that order; junction bases with no gene match: 5. The CDR3 extends over 14 amino acids. The CDR3 protein is CASSLDRGDQPQHF. For the CDR3, the DNA is TGTGCCAGCAGCCTAGACAGGGGCGATCAGCCCCAGCATTTT.

The V gene is TRBV28, the J gene TRBJ2-1; D might be TRBD1 (5 bases). The germline gives CDR1 MDHEN, CDR2 SYDVKM. Trimming left V 7 bases short and J 4 bases short, with 17 bases between. This CDR3 has 15 residues. The CDR3 DNA follows: TGTGCCAGCATCCTAGTGCGAAAGGGGTACAATGAGCAGTTCTTC. Protein: CASILVRKGYNEQFF.

The chain couples TRBV28 to TRBJ1-2, with TRBD1 matching 10 bases. The CDR3 length is 15 residues. Trimming cost V 5 bases and J 4 bases; bases outside gene matches: 7. Germline CDR1 and CDR2: MDHEN and SYDVKM. As DNA, the CDR3 is TGTGCCAGCAGTATCCGGGACAGGGGCCTCTATGGCTACACCTTC. Residues: CASSIRDRGLYGYTF.

V usage is TRBV7-3 and J usage is TRBJ2-3, with 7 bases lining up with TRBD2. This CDR3 comprises 13 residues. In germline, CDR1 is SGHTA, CDR2 FQGTGA. V was pared by 3 bases and J by 4 bases, with 1 base of the junction left unmatched. Here the CDR3 reads CASSLGGPDTQYF. The CDR3 region has the DNA TGTGCCAGCAGCTTGGGAGGGCCAGATACGCAGTATTTT.

V gene TRBV6-5 combines with J gene TRBJ1-5; 9 bases match TRBD1. The length of the CDR3 is 15 residues. The germline gives CDR1 MNHEY, CDR2 SVGAGI. The trim removed 6 bases at V and 2 bases at J, leaving 5 bases unmatched. CDR3 residues: CASSRDRDGNQPQHF. The DNA for the CDR3 is TGTGCCAGCAGCCGGGACAGGGACGGCAATCAGCCCCAGCATTTT.

The chain links TRBV15 to TRBJ2-1, with D perhaps TRBD2 (6 bases). V was trimmed by 5 bases and J by 8 bases, leaving 16 bases between them. The length of the CDR3 is 14 residues. In germline, CDR1 is LNHNV, CDR2 YYDKDF (reference sequence). The CDR3 DNA reads as TGTGCCACCAGCGCAGAACCGAGGAGGGATGAGCAGTTCTTC. Translation gives CATSAEPRRDEQFF.

The chain combines TRBV9 with TRBJ2-3; 10 bases fit TRBD2. CDR3 size: 16 residues. CDR1 SGDLS and CDR2 YYNGEE come from the germline V gene. V lost 3 bases to trimming and J lost 4 bases; unmatched junction nucleotides: 8. CDR3 nucleotides: TGTGCCAGCAGCGGAAGACCAGGACTAGCGGCAGATACGCAGTATTTT. Protein sequence: CASSGRPGLAADTQYF.

The chain joins TRBV5-4 to TRBJ2-5, with 11 bases matching TRBD1. CDR1 is SGHNT, CDR2 YYREEE, per germline (reference sequence). The CDR3 loop spans 15 amino acids. The V segment lost 0 bases and the J segment 4 bases; nucleotides outside the gene matches: 2. The CDR3 nucleotides read TGTGCCAGCAGCTTGGGAGGGACAGGGGGAGAGACCCAGTACTTC. It encodes CASSLGGTGGETQYF. The whole variable domain, filled in from reference TRBV5-4 and TRBJ2-5, reads ETGVTQSPTHLIKTRGQQVTLRCSSQSGHNTVSWYQQALGQGPQFIFQYYREEENGRGNFPPRFSGLQFPNYSSELNVNALELDDSALYLCASSLGGTGGETQYFGPGTRLLVL.

The V and J genes are TRBV6-5 and TRBJ1-1; the match to TRBD1 covers 9 bases. Germline lookup yields CDR1 MNHEY and CDR2 SVGAGI. The CDR3 extends over 15 amino acids. Trimming took 2 bases from V and 5 from J; bases not matched to a gene: 6. The CDR3 sequence: CASSYGQGRGTEAFF. The CDR3, as DNA: TGTGCCAGCAGTTACGGACAGGGGCGGGGTACTGAAGCTTTCTTT.

This chain links TRBV5-4 with TRBJ2-1; the D gene is possibly TRBD2 (7 bases). Trimming pared 5 bases from V and 7 bases from J, leaving 19 bases between. Germline V gene sequence: CDR1 SGHNT, CDR2 YYREEE (reference sequence). The CDR3 spans 15 residues. The chain's CDR3 is CASRFAKGRGNEQFF. CDR3 coding DNA: TGTGCCAGCAGGTTCGCTAAGGGGAGGGGGAATGAGCAGTTCTTC. Supplemented by reference TRBV5-4 and TRBJ2-1, the full variable domain reads ETGVTQSPTHLIKTRGQQVTLRCSSQSGHNTVSWYQQALGQGPQFIFQYYREEENGRGNFPPRFSGLQFPNYSSELNVNALELDDSALYLCASRFAKGRGNEQFFGPGTRLTVL.

V usage is TRBV11-2 and J usage is TRBJ1-1, with D possibly being TRBD1 (5 bases). CDR3 length: 14 amino acids. Germline loops: CDR1 SGHAT, CDR2 FQNNGV. With 8 bases removed from V and 9 bases from J, the gap between germline ends came to 22 bases. CDR3 bases: TGTGCCAGCTCCTACCCGGGGGACCTCCACAAAGCTTTCTTT. Translated: CASSYPGDLHKAFF.

The J gene is TRBJ2-2, the V gene TRBV6-1, with TRBD1 matching over 12 bases. This CDR3 spans 14 amino acids. The germline V gene encodes CDR1 MNHNS and CDR2 SASEGT. The ends lost 6 bases at V and 7 bases at J; junction bases unmatched: 3. CDR3 protein: CASRGQGANGELFF. DNA of the CDR3: TGTGCCAGCAGGGGACAGGGGGCGAACGGGGAGCTGTTTTTT.

The rearrangement uses TRBV2 and TRBJ1-1; 8 bases are a match to TRBD1. This CDR3 is built from 15 residues. After removal of 7 bases from V and 5 bases from J, the junction contained 12 bases not matched to a gene. Germline V CDR1 and CDR2: SNHLY, FYNNEI. CDR3 DNA sequence: TGTGCCAGCAAATATCAGGGGGCGGTGGATACTGAAGCTTTCTTT. Its protein is CASKYQGAVDTEAFF. Filled out from reference TRBV2 and TRBJ1-1, the complete variable domain reads EPEVTQTPSHQVTQMGQEVILRCVPISNHLYFYWYRQILGQKVEFLVSFYNNEISEKSEIFDDQFSVERPDGSNFTLKIRSTKLEDSAMYFCASKYQGAVDTEAFFGQGTRLTVV.

This chain joins TRBV7-9 and TRBJ2-7; a weak D match, TRBD1 (6 bases). Trimming removed 2 bases at V and 3 bases at J, with 11 bases between. The CDR3 is 14 residues long. Germline V gene lookup returns CDR1 SEHNR and CDR2 FQNEAQ (reference sequence). CDR3 region: CASSLIGQSYEQYF. In DNA, the CDR3 is TGTGCCAGCAGCTTAATAGGACAGAGCTACGAGCAGTACTTC.

The rearrangement joins TRBV27 to TRBJ1-4; D perhaps matches TRBD1 (6 bases). This CDR3 region has 14 residues. Germline loops: CDR1 MNHEY, CDR2 SMNVEV (reference sequence). The V end lost 5 bases, the J end lost 8 bases, and 15 bases lay between the germline ends. CDR3: CASSPTQGREKLFF. For the CDR3, the DNA is TGTGCCAGCAGTCCTACACAGGGTCGGGAAAAACTGTTTTTT.

The CDR3 region has the DNA TGCGCCAGCAGCCTAGCCTCCACCGGGGAGCTGTTTTTT. Translated, it gives CASSLASTGELFF. This sequence joins TRBV4-1 and TRBJ2-2; D gene uncertain. The ends were cut back, 4 bases at V and 4 bases at J, with 7 bases in the middle. Germline V gene sequence: CDR1 MGHRA, CDR2 YSYEKL. The CDR3 runs 13 residues.

The chain links TRBV7-3 to TRBJ2-7, with a possible D match to TRBD2 (5 bases). Germline values: CDR1 SGHTA, CDR2 FQGTGA. V lost 7 bases and J 9 bases, leaving 25 bases between the germline ends. The CDR3 loop spans 15 amino acids. Here the CDR3 DNA reads TGTGCCAGCACCTATTCGAGGGAAGCCTACGATAGGCAGTACTTC. It translates to CASTYSREAYDRQYF. Drawing the rest from reference TRBV7-3 and TRBJ2-7, the complete variable domain is GAGVSQTPSNKVTEKGKYVELRCDPISGHTALYWYRQSLGQGPEFLIYFQGTGAADDSGLPNDRFFAVRPEGSVSTLKIQRTERGDSAVYLCASTYSREAYDRQYFGPGTRLTVT.

This sequence joins TRBV29-1 and TRBJ1-1; tentatively, D is TRBD1 (6 bases). V was shortened by 7 bases and J by 1 base, with 16 bases between the two germline ends. Germline V gene data show CDR1 as SQVTM and CDR2 as ANQGSEA. CDR3 length: 14 amino acids. The CDR3 DNA follows: TGCAGCGGGGGGGGGCGCCGGGGGAACACTGAAGCTTTCTTT. Translated: CSGGGRRGNTEAFF.

The V call is TRBV27, the J call TRBJ2-3; 8 nucleotides line up with TRBD1. Germline V gives CDR1 MNHEY, CDR2 SMNVEV (reference sequence). CDR3 size: 13 residues. With V trimmed by 10 bases and J by 2 bases, 5 bases remained unmatched. This CDR3 reads CATGQGHTDTQYF. Here the CDR3 DNA reads TGTGCCACCGGACAGGGCCACACAGATACGCAGTATTTT.

The gene calls are TRBV29-1 and TRBJ1-2; a possible D gene is TRBD1 (6 bases). This CDR3 has 13 amino acids. Looked up from germline, CDR1 is SQVTM and CDR2 is ANQGSEA. The V gene lost 0 bases and the J gene lost 4 bases, with 9 bases spanning the gap. The CDR3, as DNA: TGCAGCGTTGAAGATGGACAGCCCTATGGCTACACCTTC. Translation: CSVEDGQPYGYTF.

The chain links TRBV4-3 to TRBJ2-2, with unresolved D. V gave up 3 bases and J gave up 0 bases, with 17 bases separating them. Germline CDR1 is LGHNA and CDR2 is YSLEER. The CDR3 covers 18 residues. In DNA, the CDR3 is TGCGCCAGCAGCCAGGCCCCTGGCGGTGTTTCGAACACCGGGGAGCTGTTTTTT. It is translated as CASSQAPGGVSNTGELFF.

The chain uses TRBV7-2 and TRBJ2-5; TRBD2 aligns across 14 bases. Germline assignment: CDR1 SGHTA and CDR2 FQGNSA. The CDR3 contains 17 residues. The V and J ends lost 4 bases and 2 bases, in that order; junction bases with no gene match: 6. CDR3 loop: CASSWGGLAGVQETQYF. The CDR3 DNA follows: TGTGCCAGCAGCTGGGGGGGACTAGCGGGGGTACAAGAGACCCAGTACTTC.